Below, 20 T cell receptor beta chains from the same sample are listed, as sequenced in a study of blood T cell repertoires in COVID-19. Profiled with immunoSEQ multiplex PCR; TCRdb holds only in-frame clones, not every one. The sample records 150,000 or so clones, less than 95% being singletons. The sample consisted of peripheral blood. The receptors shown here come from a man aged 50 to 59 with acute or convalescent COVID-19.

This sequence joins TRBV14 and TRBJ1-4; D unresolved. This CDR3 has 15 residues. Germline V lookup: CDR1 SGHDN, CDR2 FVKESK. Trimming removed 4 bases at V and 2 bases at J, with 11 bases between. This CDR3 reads CASSRGGYTNEKLFF. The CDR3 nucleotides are TGTGCCAGCAGCCGAGGAGGGTACACTAATGAAAAACTGTTTTTT.

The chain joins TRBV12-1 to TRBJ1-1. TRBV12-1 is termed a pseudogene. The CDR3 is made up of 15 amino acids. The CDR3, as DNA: TGTGCCAGCAGCTTTGTGAGGGGAGGGAGCACTGAAGCTTTCTTT. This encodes CASSFVRGGSTEAFF.

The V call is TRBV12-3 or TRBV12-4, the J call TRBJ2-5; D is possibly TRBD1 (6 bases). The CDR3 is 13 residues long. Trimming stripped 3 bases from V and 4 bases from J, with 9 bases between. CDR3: CASSFLGAETQYF. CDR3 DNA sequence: TGTGCCAGCAGTTTTCTGGGGGCAGAGACCCAGTACTTC.

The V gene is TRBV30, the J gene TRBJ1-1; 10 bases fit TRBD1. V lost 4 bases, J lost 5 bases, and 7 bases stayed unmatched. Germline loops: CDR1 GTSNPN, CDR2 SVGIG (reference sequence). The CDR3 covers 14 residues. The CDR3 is CAWKWDRGWTEAFF. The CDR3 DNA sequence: TGTGCCTGGAAATGGGACAGGGGTTGGACTGAAGCTTTCTTT.

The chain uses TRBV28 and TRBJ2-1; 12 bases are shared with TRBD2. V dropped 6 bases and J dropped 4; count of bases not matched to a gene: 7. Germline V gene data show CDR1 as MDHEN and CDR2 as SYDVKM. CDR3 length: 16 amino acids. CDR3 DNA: TGTGCCAGCAGCGAGACTAGCGGGAGATTTTACAATGAGCAGTTCTTC. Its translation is CASSETSGRFYNEQFF.

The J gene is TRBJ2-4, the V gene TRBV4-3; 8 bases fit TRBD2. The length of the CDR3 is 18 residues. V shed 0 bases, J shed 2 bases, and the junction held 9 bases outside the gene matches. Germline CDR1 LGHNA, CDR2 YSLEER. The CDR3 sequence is CASSQDRDGGASKNIQYF. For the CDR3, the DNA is TGCGCCAGCAGCCAAGATAGAGACGGGGGGGCATCCAAAAACATTCAGTACTTC.

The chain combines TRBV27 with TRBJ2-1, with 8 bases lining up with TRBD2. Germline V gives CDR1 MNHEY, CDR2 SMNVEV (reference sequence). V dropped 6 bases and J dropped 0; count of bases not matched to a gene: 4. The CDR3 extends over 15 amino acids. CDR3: CASSPGTSSYNEQFF. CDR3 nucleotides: TGTGCCAGCAGCCCCGGGACTAGCTCCTACAATGAGCAGTTCTTC.

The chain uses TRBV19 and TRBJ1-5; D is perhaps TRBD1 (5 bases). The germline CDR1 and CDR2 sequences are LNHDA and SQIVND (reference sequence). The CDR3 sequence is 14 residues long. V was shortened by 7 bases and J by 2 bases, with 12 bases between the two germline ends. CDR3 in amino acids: CASTPGLRNQPQHF. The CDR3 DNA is TGTGCCAGTACTCCAGGGTTGCGCAATCAGCCCCAGCATTTT.

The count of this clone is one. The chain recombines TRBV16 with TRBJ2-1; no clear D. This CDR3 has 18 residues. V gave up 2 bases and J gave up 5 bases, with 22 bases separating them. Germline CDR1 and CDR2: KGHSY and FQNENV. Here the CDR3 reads CASSQKRPSYNSHNEQFF. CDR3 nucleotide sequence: TGTGCCAGCAGCCAAAAGAGGCCGTCGTACAATAGTCACAATGAGCAGTTCTTC.

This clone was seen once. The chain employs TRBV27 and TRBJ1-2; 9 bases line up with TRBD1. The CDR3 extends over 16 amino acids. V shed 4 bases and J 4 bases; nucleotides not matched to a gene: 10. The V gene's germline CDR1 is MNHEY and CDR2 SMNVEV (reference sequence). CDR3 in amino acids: CASSWTGAGGLYGYTF. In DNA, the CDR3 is TGTGCCAGCAGTTGGACAGGGGCGGGCGGCCTCTATGGCTACACCTTC.

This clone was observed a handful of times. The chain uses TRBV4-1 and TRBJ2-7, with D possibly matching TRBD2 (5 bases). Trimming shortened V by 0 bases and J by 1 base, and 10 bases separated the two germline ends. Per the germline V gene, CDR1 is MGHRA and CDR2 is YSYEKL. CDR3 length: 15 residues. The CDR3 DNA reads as TGCGCCAGCAGCCAAGAAGGAGTAGCGTCCTACGAGCAGTACTTC. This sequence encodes CASSQEGVASYEQYF.

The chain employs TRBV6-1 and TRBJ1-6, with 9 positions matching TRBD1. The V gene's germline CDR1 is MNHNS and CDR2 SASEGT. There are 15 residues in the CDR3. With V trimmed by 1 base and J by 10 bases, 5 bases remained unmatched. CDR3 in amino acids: CASSEVGQGFSPLHF. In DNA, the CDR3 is TGTGCCAGCAGTGAAGTGGGACAGGGCTTCTCACCCCTCCACTTT.

DNA of the CDR3: TGTGCCAGCAGCCAAGAGTGGGAGGCATGGGAGCTGTTTTTT. This encodes CASSQEWEAWELFF. The chain carries TRBV3-1 (or the pseudogene TRBV3-2) and TRBJ2-2, with a weak D call TRBD2 (6 bases). The CDR3 length is 14 residues. The germline V gene has CDR1 LGHDT and CDR2 YNNKEL (reference sequence). Trimming removed 0 bases from V and 9 bases from J, with 11 bases in between.

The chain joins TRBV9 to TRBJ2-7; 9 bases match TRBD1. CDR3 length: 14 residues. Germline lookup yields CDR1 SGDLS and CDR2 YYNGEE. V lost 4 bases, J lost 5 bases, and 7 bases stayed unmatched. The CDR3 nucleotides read TGTGCCAGCAGCTCCGGGACAGGGCTGGACGAGCAGTACTTC. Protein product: CASSSGTGLDEQYF.

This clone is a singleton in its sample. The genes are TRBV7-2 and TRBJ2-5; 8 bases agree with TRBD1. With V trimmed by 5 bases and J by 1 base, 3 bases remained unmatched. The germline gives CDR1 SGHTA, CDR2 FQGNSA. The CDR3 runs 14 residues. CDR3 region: CASSIDRGQETQYF. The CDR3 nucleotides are TGTGCCAGCAGCATAGACAGGGGCCAAGAGACCCAGTACTTC.

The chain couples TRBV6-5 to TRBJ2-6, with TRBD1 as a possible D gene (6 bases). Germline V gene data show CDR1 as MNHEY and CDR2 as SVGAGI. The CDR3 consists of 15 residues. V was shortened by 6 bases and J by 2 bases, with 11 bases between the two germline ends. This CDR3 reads CASRQGGAGANVLTF. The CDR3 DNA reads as TGTGCCAGCAGGCAAGGGGGTGCTGGGGCCAACGTCCTGACTTTC.

The CDR3 loop is CASRGDRRNYGYTF. DNA of the CDR3: TGTGCCAGCAGGGGGGACAGACGAAACTATGGCTACACCTTC. The rearrangement uses TRBV2 and TRBJ1-2; 7 bases fit TRBD1. Losses at the gene ends were 6 bases for V and 2 bases for J; bases not matched to a gene: 6. CDR1 and CDR2 from the germline V gene are SNHLY and FYNNEI. The CDR3 length is 14 residues.

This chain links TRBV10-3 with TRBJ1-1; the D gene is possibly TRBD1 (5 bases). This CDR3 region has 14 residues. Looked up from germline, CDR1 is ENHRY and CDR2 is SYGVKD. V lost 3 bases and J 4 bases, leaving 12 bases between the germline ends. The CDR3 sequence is CAISDGPGGTEAFF. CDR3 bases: TGTGCCATCAGTGATGGACCGGGGGGCACTGAAGCTTTCTTT.

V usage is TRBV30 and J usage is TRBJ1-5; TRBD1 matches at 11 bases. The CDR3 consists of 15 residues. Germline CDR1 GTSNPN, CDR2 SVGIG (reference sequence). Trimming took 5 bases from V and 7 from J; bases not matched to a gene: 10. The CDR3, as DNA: TGTGCCTGGGGAGGGCTCGGGACAGGGGGGCAGCCCCAGCATTTT. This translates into CAWGGLGTGGQPQHF.

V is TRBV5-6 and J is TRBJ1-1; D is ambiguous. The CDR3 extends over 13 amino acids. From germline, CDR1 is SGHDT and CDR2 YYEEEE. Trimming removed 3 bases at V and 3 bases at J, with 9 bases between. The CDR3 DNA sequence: TGTGCCAGCAGCTCCTATAGATACACTGAAGCTTTCTTT. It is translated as CASSSYRYTEAFF.